The 2 T cell receptor beta chains below all came from one sample that was sequenced in a study of T cells in localized non-small cell lung cancer. TCRdb's copy holds only in-frame clones and misses some; the assay was immunoSEQ multiplex PCR. Of about 52,000 clones in the sample, 70% to 90% are singletons; the top ten hold 18%. Sequencing used peripheral blood, obtained before any cancer treatment. These receptors originate from a male donor at least 60 years old with stage III squamous cell lung carcinoma.

The V call is TRBV9, the J call TRBJ2-5; 13 bases fit TRBD2. The CDR3 consists of 16 residues. Per the germline V gene, CDR1 is SGDLS and CDR2 is YYNGEE. V lost 6 bases, J lost 5 bases, and 10 bases stayed unmatched. The CDR3 DNA sequence: TGTGCCAGCACCCCTACTAGCGGGGGGGCCGCGGAGACCCAGTACTTC. As protein: CASTPTSGGAAETQYF.

CDR3 in amino acids: CASGLERLDTQYF. CDR3 coding DNA: TGTGCTAGTGGTTTGGAGCGCCTAGATACGCAGTATTTT. The chain couples TRBV12-5 to TRBJ2-3; D is uncertain. The CDR3 has 13 residues. CDR1 is LGHNT and CDR2 is FRNRAP in the germline V gene. V was clipped by 1 base and J by 5 bases, with 7 bases between them.